This entry describes one T cell receptor (beta chain). Its antigen is currently unknown. The data belong to a study of vaccination and CD4 T cells after COVID-19. Study observations and caveats: This study had few convalescent patients and no early post-infection samples.

Treatment in this sample: roughly nine-day PBMC culture with coronavirus spike peptide pools or control peptides (ViraFEST assay). ViraFEST used peptide pools to expand antigen-specific T cells and subsequently sequenced their TCRs. Sequencing of the DNA from cultured CD4+ T cells was carried out with the Oncomine TCR Beta short-read assay. DNA came from CD4+ T cells after culture. TCRdb itself ran the PCR reads through MiXCR, one entry per CDR3 protein. The sample records nearly 20,000 distinct CDR3 sequences, over 60% being singletons. The specimen was CD4+ T cells from blood, cultured in vitro, collected after SARS-CoV-2 vaccination. The origin of this receptor is a human donor who received a COVID-19 vaccine.

The CDR3 region is CASSVGSVGDTQYF. The CDR3 nucleotides are TGTGCCAGCAGCGTAGGGAGTGTGGGAGATACGCAGTATTTT. The chain employs TRBV9 and TRBJ2-3; no clear D. Trimming took 0 bases from V and 5 from J, leaving 10 bases between them. Germline CDR1 reads SGDLS; CDR2 reads YYNGEE. This CDR3 is built from 14 residues. The complete variable domain, with remaining parts taken from reference TRBV9 and TRBJ2-3, reads DSGVTQTPKHLITATGQRVTLRCSPRSGDLSVYWYQQSLDQGLQFLIQYYNGEERAKGNILERFSAQQFPDLHSELNLSSLELGDSALYFCASSVGSVGDTQYFGPGTRLTVL.